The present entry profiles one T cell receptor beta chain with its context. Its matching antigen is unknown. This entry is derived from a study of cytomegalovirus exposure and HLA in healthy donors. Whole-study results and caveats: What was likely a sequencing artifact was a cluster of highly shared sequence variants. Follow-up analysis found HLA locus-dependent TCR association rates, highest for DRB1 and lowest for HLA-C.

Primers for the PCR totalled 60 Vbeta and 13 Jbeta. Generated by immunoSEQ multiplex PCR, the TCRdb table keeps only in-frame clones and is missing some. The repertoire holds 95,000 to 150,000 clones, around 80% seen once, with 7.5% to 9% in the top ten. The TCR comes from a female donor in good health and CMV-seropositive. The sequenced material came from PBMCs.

The CDR3 here is CSVDWRGVFGDTQYF. DNA for the CDR3: TGCAGCGTTGACTGGCGGGGGGTGTTCGGGGATACGCAGTATTTT. This sequence joins TRBV29-1 and TRBJ2-3; TRBD2 matches at 8 bases. Germline V CDR1 and CDR2: SQVTM, ANQGSEA. CDR3 length: 15 residues. The ends lost 3 bases at V and 6 bases at J; junction bases unmatched: 11.